This T cell receptor beta chain is drawn from a study of post-analysis software for immune sequencing data. Study-level background: The patients showed relapsing-remitting, secondary progressive and progressive-relapsing multiple sclerosis courses.

Prepared TCR beta cDNA libraries contained unique molecular identifiers. A population of roughly 0.85 to 11 million T cells gave rise to approximately 500,000 cDNA molecules. TCRdb re-called the PCR reads through MiXCR, storing one row per CDR3 protein. This sample has about 620,000 distinct CDR3 sequences, with roughly two fifths found just once. Turning to this clonotype: Antigen specificity is unknown. Because the CDR3 is missing its conserved closing phenylalanine or tryptophan, this is likely a read error.

Per germline, CDR1 SEHNR and CDR2 FQNEAQ (reference sequence). V gave up 1 base and J gave up 11 bases, with 11 bases separating them. The CDR3 is made up of 12 amino acids. Whole-study findings and limits: Controls had significantly higher normalized Chao1 diversity than multiple sclerosis patients. Included in a set of a handful of TRBV segments more frequent in patients than controls were TRBV5-6, TRBV5-1 and TRBV20-1. Strong co-clustering by F measure was seen for same-batch samples.

The specimen sequenced was blood. This TCR derives from a girl aged 10 to 17 with multiple sclerosis. The chain joins TRBV7-9 to TRBJ2-5, with a tentative D call TRBD2 (6 bases). DNA for the CDR3: TGTGCCAGCAGCTTAGGGGGCAGCGGGCAGTACGTC. Translated, it gives CASSLGGSGQYV.